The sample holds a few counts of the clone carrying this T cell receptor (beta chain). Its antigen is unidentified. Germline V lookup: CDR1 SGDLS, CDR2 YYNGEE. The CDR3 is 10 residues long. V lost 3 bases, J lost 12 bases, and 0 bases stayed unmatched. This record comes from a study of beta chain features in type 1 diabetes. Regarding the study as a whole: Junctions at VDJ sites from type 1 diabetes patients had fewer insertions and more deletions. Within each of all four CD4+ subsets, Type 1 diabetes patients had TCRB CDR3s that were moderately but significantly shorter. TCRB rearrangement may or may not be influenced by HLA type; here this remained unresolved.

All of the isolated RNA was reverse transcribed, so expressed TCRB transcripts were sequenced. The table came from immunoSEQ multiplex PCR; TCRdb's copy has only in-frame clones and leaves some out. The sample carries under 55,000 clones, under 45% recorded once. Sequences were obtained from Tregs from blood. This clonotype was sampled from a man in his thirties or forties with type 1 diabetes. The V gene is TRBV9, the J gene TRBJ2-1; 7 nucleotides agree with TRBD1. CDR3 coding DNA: TGTGCCAGCAGCGGGGACAGGCAGTTCTTC. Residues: CASSGDRQFF.